This entry concerns a single T cell receptor beta chain. What it binds is not known. Trimming removed 3 bases at V and 1 base at J, with 8 bases between. The CDR3 is 14 residues long. The germline V gene encodes CDR1 SGHTA and CDR2 FQGNSA. PCR primers comprised 60 Vbeta and 13 Jbeta primers. Clones were read by immunoSEQ multiplex PCR, and TCRdb kept only the in-frame ones, dropping some. This table holds some 220,000 clones, around nine tenths found once. The sample comes from a study of cytomegalovirus exposure and HLA in healthy donors. Notes on the study in general: The classifier was said to identify cytomegalovirus status with high specificity and sensitivity. Immune exposure data for these donors was limited to CMV serostatus.

The receptor's source is a woman under 30 in good health and CMV-seronegative. The sequenced sample was PBMCs. J is TRBJ2-3 and V is TRBV7-2; D gene uncertain. The CDR3 loop reads CASSLARRTDTQYF. CDR3 bases: TGTGCCAGCAGCTTGGCCCGCCGCACAGATACGCAGTATTTT. Supplemented by reference TRBV7-2 and TRBJ2-3, the full variable domain reads GAGVSQSPSNKVTEKGKDVELRCDPISGHTALYWYRQSLGQGLEFLIYFQGNSAPDKSGLPSDRFSAERTGGSVSTLTIQRTQQEDSAVYLCASSLARRTDTQYFGPGTRLTVL.